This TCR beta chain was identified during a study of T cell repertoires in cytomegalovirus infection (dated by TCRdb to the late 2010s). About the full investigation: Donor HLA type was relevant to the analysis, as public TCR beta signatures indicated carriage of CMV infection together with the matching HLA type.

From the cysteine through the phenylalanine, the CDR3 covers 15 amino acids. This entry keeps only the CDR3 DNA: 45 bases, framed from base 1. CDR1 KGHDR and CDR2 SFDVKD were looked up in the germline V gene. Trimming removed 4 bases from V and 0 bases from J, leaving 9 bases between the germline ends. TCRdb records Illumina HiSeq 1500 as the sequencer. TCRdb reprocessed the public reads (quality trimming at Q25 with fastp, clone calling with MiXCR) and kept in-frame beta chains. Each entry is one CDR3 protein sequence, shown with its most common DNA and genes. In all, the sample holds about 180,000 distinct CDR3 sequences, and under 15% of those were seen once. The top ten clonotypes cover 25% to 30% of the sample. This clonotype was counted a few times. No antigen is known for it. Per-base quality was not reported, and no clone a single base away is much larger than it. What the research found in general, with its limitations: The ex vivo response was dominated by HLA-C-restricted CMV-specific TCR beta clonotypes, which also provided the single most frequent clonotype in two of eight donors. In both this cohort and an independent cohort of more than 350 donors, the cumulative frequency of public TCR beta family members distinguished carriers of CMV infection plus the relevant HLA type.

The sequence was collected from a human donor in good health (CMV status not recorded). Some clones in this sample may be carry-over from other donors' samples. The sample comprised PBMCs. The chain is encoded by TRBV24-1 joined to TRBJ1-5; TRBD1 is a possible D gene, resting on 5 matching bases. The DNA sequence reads TGTGCCACCAGTGAGGCGACAGATAGCAATCAGCCCCAGCATTTT. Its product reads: CATSEATDSNQPQHF.